The 5 T cell receptor beta chains below were found in one sample sequenced in a study of cytomegalovirus exposure and HLA in healthy donors. The PCR had 60 Vbeta and 13 Jbeta primers. Sequenced by immunoSEQ multiplex PCR; TCRdb stores in-frame clones only, minus some. Of 150,000 or so clones listed, roughly 80% are singletons. Sequences were obtained from PBMCs. Every receptor here comes from a woman in her 40s in good health and CMV-seronegative.

The chain carries TRBV7-2 and TRBJ2-3; tentative D call: TRBD1 (5 bases). CDR3 size: 15 residues. Trimming shortened V by 0 bases and J by 6 bases, and 13 bases separated the two germline ends. Germline V gene sequence: CDR1 SGHTA, CDR2 FQGNSA. This CDR3 is CASSLAGPPGDTQYF. DNA for the CDR3: TGTGCCAGCAGCTTAGCGGGGCCCCCAGGGGATACGCAGTATTTT.

DNA of the CDR3: TGTGCCAGTAGTATAGATCGGGATCAGCCCCAGCATTTT. Translation: CASSIDRDQPQHF. The chain joins TRBV19 to TRBJ1-5, with D uncertain. This CDR3 is 13 amino acids long. Germline V gives CDR1 LNHDA, CDR2 SQIVND (reference sequence). V shed 0 bases and J shed 5 bases, with 5 bases lying between them.

CDR3 in amino acids: CASSLVLAVSYEQYF. DNA of the CDR3: TGTGCCAGCAGCTTAGTTCTAGCGGTTTCCTACGAGCAGTACTTC. J is TRBJ2-7 and V is TRBV7-2, with 7 bases matching TRBD2. CDR3 length: 15 amino acids. V shed 1 base and J 1 base; nucleotides not matched to a gene: 4. CDR1 and CDR2 from the germline V gene are SGHTA and FQGNSA.

The gene calls are TRBV27 and TRBJ1-4, with 8 positions matching TRBD1. Trimming removed 8 bases from V and 2 bases from J; junction bases left unmatched: 4. CDR1 and CDR2 (germline): MNHEY, SMNVEV (reference sequence). The CDR3 consists of 14 residues. CDR3 loop: CASGRQGTNEKLFF. For the CDR3, the DNA is TGTGCCAGCGGTCGACAGGGGACTAATGAAAAACTGTTTTTT.

The chain links TRBV11-2 to TRBJ2-7; D is unresolved. Germline lookup yields CDR1 SGHAT and CDR2 FQNNGV. Trimming took off 5 bases at V and 3 bases at J, with 8 bases between the two ends. CDR3 length: 12 amino acids. The CDR3 region is CASSPRDYEQYF. Here the CDR3 DNA reads TGTGCCAGCAGCCCGCGAGACTACGAGCAGTACTTC. The full variable domain, in which reference TRBV11-2 and TRBJ2-7 provide the parts outside the CDR3, is EAGVAQSPRYKIIEKRQSVAFWCNPISGHATLYWYQQILGQGPKLLIQFQNNGVVDDSQLPKDRFSAERLKGVDSTLKIQPAKLEDSAVYLCASSPRDYEQYFGPGTRLTVT.